A selection of T cell receptor beta chains follows, all from one sample in a study of blood T cell repertoires in COVID-19. Using immunoSEQ multiplex PCR, the repertoire was profiled, and TCRdb retains in-frame clones only, with some absent. The repertoire holds 200,000 or so clones, with 70% to 90% as singletons. Material for sequencing was PBMCs or T cells enriched from blood (not recorded which). These receptor sequences come from a man in his thirties or forties who had recovered from COVID-19. The CDR3 runs from the conserved cysteine through the conserved F or W. The D gene is left open where the match is weak. Not every row has a clone size; where given, it reads once, few, many or a size class.

>TRBD1|TRBJ1-4|TRBV18|once
TGTGCCAGCTCACCCCGGGGACAGCGAACTAATGAAAAACTGTTTTTT
CASSPRGQRTNEKLFF
>-|TRBJ1-5|TRBV6-1|-
TGTGCCAGCAGTGACAGGGTTGGTCAGCCCCAGCATTTT
CASSDRVGQPQHF
>TRBD2|TRBJ2-6|TRBV30|-
TGTGCCTGGGGCACGGGCGGGGGCTCTGGGGCCAACGTCCTGACTTTC
CAWGTGGGSGANVLTF
>TRBD2|TRBJ2-3|TRBV3-1/TRBV3-2|few
TGTGCCAGCAGCCAACTCCGAGGAGGGACTAGCGGGAGGGCCAGCACAGATACGCAGTATTTT
CASSQLRGGTSGRASTDTQYF
>TRBD1|TRBJ1-6|TRBV7-6|-
TGTGCCAGCAGCTTAGCCATGGACAGGGACAATTCACCCCTCCACTTT
CASSLAMDRDNSPLHF
>TRBD1|TRBJ1-2|TRBV4-1|-
TGCGCCAGCAGCCAGAGCCGGGACAGCCCCTATGGCTACACCTTC
CASSQSRDSPYGYTF
>-|TRBJ1-2|TRBV12-3/TRBV12-4|-
TGTGCCAGCAGTCCGGGTAGAGGGTACACCTTC
CASSPGRGYTF
>-|TRBJ1-5|TRBV18|-
TGTGCCAGCTCACGACAGGAGAATCAGCCCCAGCATTTT
CASSRQENQPQHF
>TRBD1|TRBJ2-7|TRBV27|-
TGTGCCAGCAGTTCGGGACAGGGATTTGGGGAGCAGTACTTC
CASSSGQGFGEQYF
>-|TRBJ2-2|TRBV11-2|-
TGTGCCAGCAGCTGGTCGGTAGGGGCGAACACCGGGGAGCTGTTTTTT
CASSWSVGANTGELFF
>TRBD1|TRBJ1-2|TRBV12-5|-
TGTGCTAGTGGTTCTGTCACAGGGGGCGATCTAAACTATGGCTACACCTTC
CASGSVTGGDLNYGYTF
>-|TRBJ1-1|TRBV6-1|-
TGTGCCAGCAGTGATCTTCTTGGGGGGTATAGGCCTGACACTGAAGCTTTCTTT
CASSDLLGGYRPDTEAFF
>TRBD2|TRBJ2-1|TRBV5-4|once
TGTGCCAGCAGCTGGACTAGCGGGAAGAGGCATGAGCAGTTCTTC
CASSWTSGKRHEQFF
>TRBD1|TRBJ1-1|TRBV5-4|once
TGTGCCAGCAGCTCGCGGGGACAGGGTTACACTGAAGCTTTCTTT
CASSSRGQGYTEAFF
>TRBD2|TRBJ2-5|TRBV4-2|few
TGTGCCAGCAGCCAAGGTAACGGGAGGGCCGGCGGGCAAGAGACCCAGTACTTC
CASSQGNGRAGGQETQYF
>TRBD1|TRBJ2-2|TRBV16|-
TGTGCCAGCAGCCAAGAGAGGGGGCGCGCCGGGGAGCTGTTTTTT
CASSQERGRAGELFF
>-|TRBJ1-1|TRBV28|-
TGTGCCAGCAAAAAACAAAACACCGCTGAAGCTTTCTTT
CASKKQNTAEAFF
>-|TRBJ2-1|TRBV4-1|once
TGCGCCAGCAGCCAAGGTGGTCTGACTAGCGGGACAGGGGATGAGCAGTTCTTC
CASSQGGLTSGTGDEQFF
>-|TRBJ2-3|TRBV10-3|-
TGTGCCATCAGCGTCGGTCAGGCCTTCGACACAGATACGCAGTATTTT
CAISVGQAFDTDTQYF
>TRBD1|TRBJ1-5|TRBV19|-
TGTGCCAGTAGTGTTGGGACAGGGGGGAGCAATCAGCCCCAGCATTTT
CASSVGTGGSNQPQHF
>TRBD1|TRBJ1-1|TRBV5-5|once
TGTGCCAGCAGCCCAGAAATCCGGGACAGCGAATCTTTCTTT
CASSPEIRDSESFF
>TRBD1|TRBJ2-7|TRBV27|-
TGTGCCAGCAGTTTGGCCGGACAGGCCAAAAGGTGGTACTTC
CASSLAGQAKRWYF
>-|TRBJ1-5|TRBV7-2|-
TGTGCCAGCAGCCCAGGGTCCCGTCAGCCCCAGCATTTT
CASSPGSRQPQHF
>-|TRBJ1-5|TRBV5-6|few
TGTGCCAGCAGCAGGGGGATTAGCAATCAGCCCCAGCATTTT
CASSRGISNQPQHF
>-|TRBJ2-1|TRBV11-2|-
TGTGCCAGCAGCCCAGAGTGGTACGGTGGGGGGGGCCGGGACAATGAGCAGTTCTTC
CASSPEWYGGGGRDNEQFF
>-|TRBJ2-7|TRBV28|-
TGTGCCAGCAGCCTCCCGGGACATTACGAGCAGTACTTC
CASSLPGHYEQYF
>-|TRBJ1-4|TRBV7-2|once
TGTGCCAGCAGCCTTGCCGGGGGGCGTACGGAAAAACTGTTTTTT
CASSLAGGRTEKLFF
>-|TRBJ2-7|TRBV3-1/TRBV3-2|-
TGTGCCAGCAGCCCGGGGTTCTCCTACGAGCAGTACTTC
CASSPGFSYEQYF
>TRBD2|TRBJ2-7|TRBV19|-
TGTGCCAGTAGTTTCAGGGTCTATAGCGGGAGAAGCGGCAACGAGCAGTACTTC
CASSFRVYSGRSGNEQYF
>TRBD1|TRBJ2-3|TRBV10-2|-
TGCGCCAGCACGGGACAGGGATTTATCGTATCAAGCACAGATACGCAGTATTTT
CASTGQGFIVSSTDTQYF
>TRBD1|TRBJ2-3|TRBV4-1|-
TGCGCCAGCAGCCAAGGGGACAGGGCCAGGACAGATACGCAGTATTTT
CASSQGDRARTDTQYF
>TRBD1|TRBJ1-1|TRBV29-1|-
TGCAGCGTTTCCCCGATGGGGACAGGGAAAGCTTTCTTT
CSVSPMGTGKAFF
>-|TRBJ1-1|TRBV7-9|-
TGTGCCAGCAGCCTCTCTCCTGGACAGAGCACTGAAGCTTTCTTT
CASSLSPGQSTEAFF
>TRBD2|TRBJ2-3|TRBV5-1|-
TGCGCCAGCAGCGAACTAGCGGGAGTTTCAGATACGCAGTATTTT
CASSELAGVSDTQYF
>TRBD2|TRBJ2-1|TRBV7-7|-
TGTGCCAGCAGCCAAGGGACTACATCCTACAATGAGCAGTTCTTC
CASSQGTTSYNEQFF
>TRBD1|TRBJ2-1|TRBV4-2|-
TGTGCCAGCAGCCCTACCTCGGACAGGGGGTCCCCAAATCAGCAGTTCTTC
CASSPTSDRGSPNQQFF
>TRBD1|TRBJ2-7|TRBV6-5|-
TGTGCCAGCAGAATCCGGGACAGGGGATCCTACGAGCAGTACTTC
CASRIRDRGSYEQYF
>TRBD1|TRBJ2-2|TRBV7-8|-
TGTGCCAGCACCCTCTATGGGGGACAGCTTAACACCGGGGAGCTGTTTTTT
CASTLYGGQLNTGELFF
>-|TRBJ1-4|TRBV7-2|-
TGTGCCAGCAGCTTGGCAGGTGGCGAAAAACTGTTTTTT
CASSLAGGEKLFF
>-|TRBJ1-3|TRBV19|-
TGTGCCAGTAGTATACGAGGAATTTCTGGAAACACCATATATTTT
CASSIRGISGNTIYF
>-|TRBJ1-3|TRBV9|-
TGTGCCAGCAGCGTCGGGGTAAACTCTGGAAACACCATATATTTT
CASSVGVNSGNTIYF
>-|TRBJ1-1|TRBV5-1|-
TGCGCCAGCAGCCTACAGGGCGAGACCACTGAAGCTTTCTTT
CASSLQGETTEAFF
>-|TRBJ2-5|TRBV27|-
TGTGCCACCTCTAAAGAGGGAGAGACCCAGTACTTC
CATSKEGETQYF
>-|TRBJ2-3|TRBV19|-
TGTGCCAGTAGTGTAATGGCGGGAACTACAGCAGATACGCAGTATTTT
CASSVMAGTTADTQYF
>-|TRBJ2-7|TRBV5-6|-
TGTGCCAGCAGTCCGACGGGGGGCAGGCACGAGCAGTACTTC
CASSPTGGRHEQYF
>-|TRBJ2-3|TRBV4-3|-
TGCGCCAGCAGCCATGGGGAGCGTACGCAGTATTTT
CASSHGERTQYF
>TRBD1|TRBJ2-5|TRBV24-1|-
TGTGCCACCAGTGATTGGGGGACAGGTGAAGAAGAGACCCAGTACTTC
CATSDWGTGEEETQYF
>TRBD1|TRBJ1-4|TRBV19|-
TGTGCCAGTAGTATACGGACAGGGCCGGAAAAACTGTTTTTT
CASSIRTGPEKLFF
>TRBD1|TRBJ2-1|TRBV4-3|-
TGCGCCAGCAGCCAGGACAGGGCATATGGCTACAATGAGCAGTTCTTC
CASSQDRAYGYNEQFF
>TRBD2|TRBJ2-2|TRBV9|-
TGTGCCAGCAGCGCGGCCGGGACTAGTCGCGGGGAGCTGTTTTTT
CASSAAGTSRGELFF
>TRBD2|TRBJ2-1|TRBV10-2|-
TGCGCCAGCAGTGGGTCCAACCGGGGGGGTGAGCAGTTCTTC
CASSGSNRGGEQFF
>-|TRBJ1-2|TRBV6-6|-
TGTGCCAGCAGTTACTCGATTTCGCGGCTCTCGGGCTACACCTTC
CASSYSISRLSGYTF
>-|TRBJ2-7|TRBV18|few
TGTGCCAGCTCACTTGCGGGCTACGAGCAGTACTTC
CASSLAGYEQYF